This TCR beta chain was retrieved from a study of blood T cell repertoires in COVID-19. The overall study: The study drew acute and convalescent COVID-19 samples from the United States, Italy and Spain.

Only in-frame clones appear in the TCRdb table, and some are missing; sequencing was by immunoSEQ multiplex PCR. The sample has about 200,000 clones, around 84% seen once. CDR1 is MNHNS and CDR2 is SASEGT in the germline V gene. Germline trimming cut 2 bases from V and 3 bases from J; bases unmatched to any gene: 5. There are 15 residues in the CDR3. Recruitment covered under 25 US areas and drew participants whose ages spanned roughly 18 to 90 years. Participants reported their clinical history, and cohort assignment relied on those reports. The chain employs TRBV6-1 and TRBJ2-7; 9 nucleotides align to TRBD1. Sequenced input: PBMCs or T cells enriched from blood (not recorded which). The origin of this receptor is a man aged 40-49 years who had recovered from COVID-19. CDR3 loop: CASSEKETGGYEQYF. CDR3 in DNA: TGTGCCAGCAGTGAAAAGGAGACAGGGGGCTACGAGCAGTACTTC.